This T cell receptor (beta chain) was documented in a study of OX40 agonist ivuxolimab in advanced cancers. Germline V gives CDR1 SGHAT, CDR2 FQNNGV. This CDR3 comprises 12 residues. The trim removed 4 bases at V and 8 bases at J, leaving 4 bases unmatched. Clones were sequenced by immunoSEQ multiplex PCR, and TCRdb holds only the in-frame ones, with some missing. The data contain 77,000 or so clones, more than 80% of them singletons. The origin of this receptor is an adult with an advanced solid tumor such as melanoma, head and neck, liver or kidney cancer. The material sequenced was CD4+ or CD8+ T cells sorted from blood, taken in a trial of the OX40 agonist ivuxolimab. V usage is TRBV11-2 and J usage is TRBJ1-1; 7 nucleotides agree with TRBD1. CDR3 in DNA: TGTGCCAGCAGCTGGTTGGACAGGGAAGCTTTCTTT. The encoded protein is CASSWLDREAFF.